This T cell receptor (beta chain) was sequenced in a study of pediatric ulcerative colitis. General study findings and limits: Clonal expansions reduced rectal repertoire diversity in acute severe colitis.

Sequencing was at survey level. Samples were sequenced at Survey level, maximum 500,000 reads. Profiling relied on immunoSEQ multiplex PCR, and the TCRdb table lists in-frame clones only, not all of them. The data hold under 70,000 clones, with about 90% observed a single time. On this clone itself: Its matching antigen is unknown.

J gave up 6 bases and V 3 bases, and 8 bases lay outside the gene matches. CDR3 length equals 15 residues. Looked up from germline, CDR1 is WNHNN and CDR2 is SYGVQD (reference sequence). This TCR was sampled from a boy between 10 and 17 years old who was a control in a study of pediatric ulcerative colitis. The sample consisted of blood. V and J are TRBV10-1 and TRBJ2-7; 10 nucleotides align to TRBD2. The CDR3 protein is CASSDLAGGLSEQYF. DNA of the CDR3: TGCGCCAGCAGTGACTTAGCGGGGGGCCTCTCCGAGCAGTACTTC.